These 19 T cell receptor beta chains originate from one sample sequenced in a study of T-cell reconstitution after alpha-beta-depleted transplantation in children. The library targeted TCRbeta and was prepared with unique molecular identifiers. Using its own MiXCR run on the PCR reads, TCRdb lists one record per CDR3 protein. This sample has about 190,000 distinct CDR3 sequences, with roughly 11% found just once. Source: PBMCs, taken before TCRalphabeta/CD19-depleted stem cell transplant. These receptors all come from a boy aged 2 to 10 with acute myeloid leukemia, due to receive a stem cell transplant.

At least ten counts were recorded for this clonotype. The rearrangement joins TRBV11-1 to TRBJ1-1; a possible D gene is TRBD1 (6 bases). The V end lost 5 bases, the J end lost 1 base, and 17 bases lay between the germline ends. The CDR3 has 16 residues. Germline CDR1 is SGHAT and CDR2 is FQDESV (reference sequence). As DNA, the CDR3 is TGTGCCAGCAGCCTGACGCCAGGGGCAGGGAACACTGAAGCTTTCTTT. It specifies CASSLTPGAGNTEAFF.

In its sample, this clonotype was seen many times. The chain's CDR3 is CASSPQLLSYGYTF. The CDR3 coding sequence is TGCGCCAGCAGCCCACAACTTTTATCCTATGGCTACACCTTC. The J gene is TRBJ1-2, the V gene TRBV4-1; D remains ambiguous. V dropped 4 bases and J dropped 4 bases, with 13 bases sitting between them. The germline gives CDR1 MGHRA, CDR2 YSYEKL. CDR3 length: 14 residues.

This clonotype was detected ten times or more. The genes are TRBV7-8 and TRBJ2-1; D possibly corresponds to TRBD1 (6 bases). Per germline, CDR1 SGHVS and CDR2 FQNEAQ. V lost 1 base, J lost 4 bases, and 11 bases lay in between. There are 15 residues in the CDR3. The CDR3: CASSLGGGLYNEQFF. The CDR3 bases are TGTGCCAGCAGCTTAGGAGGGGGTCTTTACAATGAGCAGTTCTTC.

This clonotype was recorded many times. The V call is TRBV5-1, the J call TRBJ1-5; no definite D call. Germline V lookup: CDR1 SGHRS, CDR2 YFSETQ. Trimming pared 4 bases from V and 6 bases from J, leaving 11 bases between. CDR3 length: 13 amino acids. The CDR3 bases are TGCGCCAGCAGCCTCGAGAGTAGTCAGCCCCAGCATTTT. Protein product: CASSLESSQPQHF.

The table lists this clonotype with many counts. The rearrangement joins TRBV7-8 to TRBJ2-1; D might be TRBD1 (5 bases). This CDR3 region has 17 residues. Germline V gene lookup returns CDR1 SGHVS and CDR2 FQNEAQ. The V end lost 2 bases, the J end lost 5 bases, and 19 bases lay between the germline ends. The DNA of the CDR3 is TGTGCCAGCAGCTTACTTCAGGGTGATGTATTAAACAATGAGCAGTTCTTC. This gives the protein CASSLLQGDVLNNEQFF.

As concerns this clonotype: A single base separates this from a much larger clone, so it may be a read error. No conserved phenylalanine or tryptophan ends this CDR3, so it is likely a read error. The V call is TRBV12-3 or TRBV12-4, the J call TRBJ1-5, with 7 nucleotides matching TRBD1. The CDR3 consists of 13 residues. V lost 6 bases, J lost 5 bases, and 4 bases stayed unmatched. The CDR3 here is CASSPGGYQPQHY. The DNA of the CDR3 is TGTGCCAGCAGCCCAGGGGGGTATCAGCCCCAGCATTAT.

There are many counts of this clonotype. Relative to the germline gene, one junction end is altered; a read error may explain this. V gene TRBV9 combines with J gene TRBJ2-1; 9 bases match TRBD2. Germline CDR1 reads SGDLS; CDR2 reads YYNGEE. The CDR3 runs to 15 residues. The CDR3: CASSVGAGGPYPHYF. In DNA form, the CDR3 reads TGTGCCAGCAGCGTAGGAGCGGGAGGTCCCTATCCCCATTACTTC.

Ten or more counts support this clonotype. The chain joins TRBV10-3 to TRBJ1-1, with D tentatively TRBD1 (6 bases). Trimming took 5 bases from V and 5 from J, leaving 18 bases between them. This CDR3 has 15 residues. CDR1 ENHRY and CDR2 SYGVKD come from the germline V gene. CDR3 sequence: CAISPQGEKVTEAFF. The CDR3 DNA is TGTGCCATCAGTCCACAGGGCGAGAAGGTGACTGAAGCTTTCTTT.

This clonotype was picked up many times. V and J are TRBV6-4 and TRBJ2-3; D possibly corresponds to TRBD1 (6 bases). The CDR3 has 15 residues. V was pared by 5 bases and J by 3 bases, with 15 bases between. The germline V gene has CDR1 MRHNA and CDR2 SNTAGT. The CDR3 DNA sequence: TGTGCCAGCAGTCCCCTAGGGGGACAAACAGATACGCAGTATTTT. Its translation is CASSPLGGQTDTQYF.

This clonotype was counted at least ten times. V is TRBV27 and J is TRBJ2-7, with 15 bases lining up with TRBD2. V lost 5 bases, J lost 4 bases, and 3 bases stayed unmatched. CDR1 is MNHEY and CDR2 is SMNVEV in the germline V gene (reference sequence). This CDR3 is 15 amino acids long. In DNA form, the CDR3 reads TGTGCCAGCAGTCTGGGACTAGCGGGAGGTTACGAGCAGTACTTC. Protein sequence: CASSLGLAGGYEQYF.

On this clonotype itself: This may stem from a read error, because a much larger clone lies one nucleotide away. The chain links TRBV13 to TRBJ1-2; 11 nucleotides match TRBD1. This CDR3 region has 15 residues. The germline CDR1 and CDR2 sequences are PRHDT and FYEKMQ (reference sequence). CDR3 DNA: TGTGCCAGCAGCCCCCAGGGACAGGGGGTGCCTGGCGACACCTTC. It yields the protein CASSPQGQGVPGDTF.

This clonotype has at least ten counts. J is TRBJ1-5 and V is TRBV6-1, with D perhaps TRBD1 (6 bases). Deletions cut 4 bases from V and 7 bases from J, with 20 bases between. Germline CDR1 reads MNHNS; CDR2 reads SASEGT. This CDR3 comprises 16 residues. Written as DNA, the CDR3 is TGTGCCAGCAGTGGACATCTAGACAGGTCGGTACAGCCCCAGCATTTT. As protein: CASSGHLDRSVQPQHF.

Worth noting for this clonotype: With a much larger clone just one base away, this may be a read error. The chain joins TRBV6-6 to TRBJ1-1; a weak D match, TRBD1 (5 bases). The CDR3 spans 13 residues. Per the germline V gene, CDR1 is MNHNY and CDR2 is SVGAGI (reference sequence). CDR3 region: CTSSYLRDSEAFF. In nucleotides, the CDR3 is TGTACCAGCAGTTACTTACGGGACTCTGAAGCTTTCTTT.

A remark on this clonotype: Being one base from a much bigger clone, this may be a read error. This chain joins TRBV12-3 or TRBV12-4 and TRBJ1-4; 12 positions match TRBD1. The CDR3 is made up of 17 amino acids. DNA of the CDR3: TGTGCCAGCAGTTCCCCGGGACAGGGGGCCACTAATGAAAAACTGCTTTTT. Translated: CASSSPGQGATNEKLLF.

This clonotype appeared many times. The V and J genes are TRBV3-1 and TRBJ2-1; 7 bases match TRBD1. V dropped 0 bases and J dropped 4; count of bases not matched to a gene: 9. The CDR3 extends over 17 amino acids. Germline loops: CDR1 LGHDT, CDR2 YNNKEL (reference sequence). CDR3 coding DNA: TGTGCCAGCAGCCAAGATCGGAGACAGGGCTTATACAATGAGCAGTTCTTC. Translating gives CASSQDRRQGLYNEQFF.

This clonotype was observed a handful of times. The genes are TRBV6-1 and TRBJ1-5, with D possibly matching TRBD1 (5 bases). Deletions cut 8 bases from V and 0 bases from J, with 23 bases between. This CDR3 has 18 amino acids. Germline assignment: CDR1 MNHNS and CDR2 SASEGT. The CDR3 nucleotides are TGTGCCAGCGCAGGGCTAATACCAACCGGATATAGCAATCAGCCCCAGCATTTT. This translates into CASAGLIPTGYSNQPQHF.

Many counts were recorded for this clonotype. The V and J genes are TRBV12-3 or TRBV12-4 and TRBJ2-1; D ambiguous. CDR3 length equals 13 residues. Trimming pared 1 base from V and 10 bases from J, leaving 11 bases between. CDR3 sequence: CASSLGPSIEQFF. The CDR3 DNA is TGTGCCAGCAGTTTAGGACCTTCCATCGAGCAGTTCTTC.

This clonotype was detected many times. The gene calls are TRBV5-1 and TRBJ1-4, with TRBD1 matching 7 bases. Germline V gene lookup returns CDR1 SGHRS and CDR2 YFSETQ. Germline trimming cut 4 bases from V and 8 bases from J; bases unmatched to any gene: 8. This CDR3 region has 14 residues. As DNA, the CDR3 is TGCGCCAGCAGCGGGGGACAGCGAGGGGAAAAACTGTTTTTT. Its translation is CASSGGQRGEKLFF.

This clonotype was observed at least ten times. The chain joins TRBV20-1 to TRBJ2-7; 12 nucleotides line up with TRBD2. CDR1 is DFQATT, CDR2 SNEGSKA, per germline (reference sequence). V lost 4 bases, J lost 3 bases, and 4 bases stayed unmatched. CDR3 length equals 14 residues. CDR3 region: CSAIGLAGLYEQYF. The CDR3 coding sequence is TGCAGTGCTATCGGACTAGCGGGGCTCTACGAGCAGTACTTC.